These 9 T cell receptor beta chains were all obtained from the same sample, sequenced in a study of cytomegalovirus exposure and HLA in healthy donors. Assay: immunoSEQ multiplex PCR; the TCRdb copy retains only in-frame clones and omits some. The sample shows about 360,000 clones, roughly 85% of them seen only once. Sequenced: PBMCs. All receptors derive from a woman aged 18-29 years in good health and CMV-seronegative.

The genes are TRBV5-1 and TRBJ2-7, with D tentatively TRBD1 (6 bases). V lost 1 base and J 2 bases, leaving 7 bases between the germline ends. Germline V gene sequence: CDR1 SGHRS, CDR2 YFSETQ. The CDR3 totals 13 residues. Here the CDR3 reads CASSLRQAYEQYF. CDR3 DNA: TGCGCCAGCAGCTTGCGACAGGCCTACGAGCAGTACTTC. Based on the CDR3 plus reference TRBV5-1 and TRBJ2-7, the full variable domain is KAGVTQTPRYLIKTRGQQVTLSCSPISGHRSVSWYQQTPGQGLQFLFEYFSETQRNKGNFPGRFSGRQFSNSRSEMNVSTLELGDSALYLCASSLRQAYEQYFGPGTRLTVT.

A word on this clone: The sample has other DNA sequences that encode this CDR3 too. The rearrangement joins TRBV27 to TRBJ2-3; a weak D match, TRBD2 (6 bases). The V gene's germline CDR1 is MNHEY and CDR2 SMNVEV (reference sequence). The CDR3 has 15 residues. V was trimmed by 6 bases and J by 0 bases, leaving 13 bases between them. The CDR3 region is CASSWGTASTDTQYF. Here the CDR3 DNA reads TGTGCCAGCAGCTGGGGGACTGCGAGCACAGATACGCAGTATTTT.

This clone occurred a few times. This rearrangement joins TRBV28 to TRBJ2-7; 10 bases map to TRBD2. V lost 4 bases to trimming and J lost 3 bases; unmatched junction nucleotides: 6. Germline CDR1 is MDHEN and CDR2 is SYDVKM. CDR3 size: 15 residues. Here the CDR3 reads CASSSPAGGHYEQYF. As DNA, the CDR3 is TGTGCCAGCAGTTCCCCAGCGGGAGGGCACTACGAGCAGTACTTC.

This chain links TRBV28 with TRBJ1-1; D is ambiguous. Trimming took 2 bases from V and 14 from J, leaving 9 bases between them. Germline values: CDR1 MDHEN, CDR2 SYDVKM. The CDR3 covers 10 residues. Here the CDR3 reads CASSLSTVFF. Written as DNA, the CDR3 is TGTGCCAGCAGTTTAAGTACAGTCTTCTTT. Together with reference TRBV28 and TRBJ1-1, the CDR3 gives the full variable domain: DVKVTQSSRYLVKRTGEKVFLECVQDMDHENMFWYRQDPGLGLRLIYFSYDVKMKEKGDIPEGYSVSREKKERFSLILESASTNQTSMYLCASSLSTVFFGQGTRLTVV.

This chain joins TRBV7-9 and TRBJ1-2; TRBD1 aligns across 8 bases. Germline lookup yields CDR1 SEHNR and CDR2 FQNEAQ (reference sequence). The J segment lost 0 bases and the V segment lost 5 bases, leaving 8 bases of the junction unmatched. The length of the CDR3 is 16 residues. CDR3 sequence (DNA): TGTGCCAGCAGCATTGTACAGGGGGTACCTAACTATGGCTACACCTTC. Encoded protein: CASSIVQGVPNYGYTF.

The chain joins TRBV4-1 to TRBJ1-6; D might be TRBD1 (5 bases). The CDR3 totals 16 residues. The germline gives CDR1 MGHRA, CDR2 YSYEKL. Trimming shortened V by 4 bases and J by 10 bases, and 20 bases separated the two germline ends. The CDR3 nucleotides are TGCGCCAGCAGCCCAGTCCTCCGTCTCAGGGCCTCACCCCTCCACTTT. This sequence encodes CASSPVLRLRASPLHF.

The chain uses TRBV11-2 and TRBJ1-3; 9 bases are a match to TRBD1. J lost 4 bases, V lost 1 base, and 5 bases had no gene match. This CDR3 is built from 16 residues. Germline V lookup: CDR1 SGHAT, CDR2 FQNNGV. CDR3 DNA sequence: TGTGCCAGCAGCTTAGTTCACAGGGGGCTCGGAAACACCATATATTTT. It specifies CASSLVHRGLGNTIYF.

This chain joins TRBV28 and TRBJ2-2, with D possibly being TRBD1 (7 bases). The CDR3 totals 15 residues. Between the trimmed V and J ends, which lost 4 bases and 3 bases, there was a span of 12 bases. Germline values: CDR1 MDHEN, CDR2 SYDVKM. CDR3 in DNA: TGTGCCAGCAGTTGGGGGGACAGAGACACCGGGGAGCTGTTTTTT. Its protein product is CASSWGDRDTGELFF.

CDR3 protein: CASSPGQGIANYGYTF. CDR3 DNA: TGTGCCAGCTCACCCGGACAGGGAATAGCTAACTATGGCTACACCTTC. The chain has TRBV18 and TRBJ1-2, with 8 bases fitting TRBD1. The junction had 6 bases not matched to a gene; V was cut back by 3 bases and J by 0 bases. The germline V gene has CDR1 KGHSH and CDR2 LQKENI. The CDR3 is 16 amino acids.